These T cell receptor beta chains were read from a single sample in a study of T cells in Graves' hyperthyroidism and ophthalmopathy. TCRdb processed the multiplex PCR reads anew with MiXCR; each CDR3 protein has one entry. In the table there are roughly 380,000 distinct CDR3 sequences, 15% to 20% of which are singletons. The sequencing input was blood. The receptors were sampled from a woman aged 18-30 years with Graves' hyperthyroidism. Each CDR3 is given without its conserved first and last residue. A D gene is named only where the DNA matches it firmly.

V	D	CDR3
TRBV6-1	-	ASSIAGAEAF
TRBV24-1	-	ATSDAARETQY
TRBV11-2	-	ASNDGAEQY
TRBV9	-	ASSVDPSYEQY
TRBV10-3	-	AIDHLDYREKGKNIQY
TRBV2	-	ASSAESPYEQY
TRBV12-3/TRBV12-4	-	ASSFPNHYGYT
TRBV29-1	-	SVVRGAEETQY
TRBV20-1	-	SAYSEIQGCGYT
TRBV25-1	TRBD1	ASSATLPDRVGYT
TRBV10-3	-	AISEGQNYGYT
TRBV5-1	-	ASSLTFNQPQH
TRBV7-8	TRBD2	ASSGLAGNTDTQY
TRBV12-3/TRBV12-4	-	ASSSTGRQNSPLH
TRBV6-5	-	ASSYSSNPPTEAF
TRBV6-4	-	ASSFETRGARGYT
TRBV2	TRBD1	ASSESGQGGGYT
TRBV6-5	-	ASSYSITAEAF
TRBV6-1	-	ASSVGVAPYEQY
TRBV6-1	-	ASSDVLDTGELF
TRBV28	-	AHGLSKGETKY
TRBV7-8	-	ASSLTGSTQY
TRBV28	TRBD1	ASSPPGQASGNTIY
TRBV20-1	-	STRDTTYEQY
TRBV7-3	TRBD1	ASSFRQGETQY
TRBV29-1	-	SVTYQGNTIY
TRBV29-1	-	SVGLGTNYGYT
TRBV19	-	ASMYSYGYT
TRBV20-1	TRBD2	SARALRTRPYNEQF
TRBV11-1	TRBD1	ASSWIRDRGSGANVLT
TRBV11-1	-	ASSLEFRGSDTEAF
TRBV4-1	-	ASSPAGAEQY
TRBV12-3/TRBV12-4	-	ASSFYREATGGLF
TRBV28	-	ASSPPRGINTEAF
TRBV5-5	-	ASSRWGLYGYT
TRBV6-2/TRBV6-3	-	ASNTGYEQY
TRBV12-3/TRBV12-4	-	ASSLSMGLPLGYGYT
TRBV9	TRBD1	ASSVKGAATGELF
TRBV12-3/TRBV12-4	-	ASSFRVTGPGNTIY
TRBV9	TRBD2	ASSVVGGGRETQY
TRBV5-6	-	ASSLGAGAGIMWTQY
TRBV28	-	ASSSLGPPGTQY
TRBV12-3/TRBV12-4	-	ASTLRVSNTIY